Presented here are 30 T cell receptor beta chains from one specimen sequenced in a study of blood T cell repertoires in COVID-19. The table came from immunoSEQ multiplex PCR; TCRdb's copy has only in-frame clones and leaves some out. Here the sample spans roughly 120,000 clones, about nine tenths being singletons. Sequenced: peripheral blood. The receptors shown here come from a man aged 50 or older with active COVID-19.

This chain connects TRBV19 to TRBJ2-5, with 10 bases matching TRBD1. This CDR3 comprises 15 residues. Germline loops: CDR1 LNHDA, CDR2 SQIVND (reference sequence). V shed 5 bases, J shed 5 bases, and the junction held 8 bases outside the gene matches. CDR3 sequence: CASSWDRGSDETQYF. In DNA, the CDR3 is TGTGCCAGTAGTTGGGACAGGGGCTCTGACGAGACCCAGTACTTC.

The CDR3 loop reads CASSSGQGEFAIYF. The CDR3 DNA follows: TGCGCCAGCAGCTCGGGACAGGGCGAATTCGCCATATATTTT. The genes are TRBV5-1 and TRBJ1-3, with 9 bases aligning to TRBD1. The trim removed 3 bases at V and 11 bases at J, leaving 9 bases unmatched. The CDR3 loop spans 14 amino acids. Germline CDR1 SGHRS, CDR2 YFSETQ.

V usage is TRBV29-1 and J usage is TRBJ2-7, with 11 positions matching TRBD1. The CDR3 loop spans 15 amino acids. The V gene end was trimmed by 4 bases and the J gene end by 0 bases; junction bases not matched to a gene: 5. CDR1 and CDR2 (germline): SQVTM, ANQGSEA. The CDR3 sequence is CSVVLGTGGSYEQYF. The DNA for the CDR3 is TGCAGCGTTGTTCTCGGGACAGGGGGCTCCTACGAGCAGTACTTC.

The rearrangement joins TRBV9 to TRBJ2-7; D unresolved. Trimming pared 4 bases from V and 4 bases from J, leaving 3 bases between. The germline gives CDR1 SGDLS, CDR2 YYNGEE. The CDR3 contains 10 residues. DNA of the CDR3: TGTGCCAGCAGCTCATACGAGCAGTACGTC. Translating it yields CASSSYEQYV.

The chain combines TRBV18 with TRBJ1-1; 8 nucleotides line up with TRBD1. The CDR3 consists of 13 residues. CDR1 and CDR2 from the germline V gene are KGHSH and LQKENI. With 2 bases clipped from V and 7 bases from J, the junction kept 3 bases outside the gene matches. The chain's CDR3 is CASSPGTGFEAFF. Written as DNA, the CDR3 is TGTGCCAGCTCACCAGGGACAGGTTTTGAAGCTTTCTTT.

The rearrangement joins TRBV5-4 to TRBJ2-4; 10 bases fit TRBD1. The CDR3 has 15 residues. The germline V gene encodes CDR1 SGHNT and CDR2 YYREEE (reference sequence). V lost 3 bases and J lost 4; bases outside the gene matches: 4. The CDR3 DNA sequence: TGTGCCAGCAGCTGGGGGGACAGGGGAAAAAACATTCAGTACTTC. This encodes CASSWGDRGKNIQYF.

This clone was picked up a small number of times. V gene TRBV23-1 combines with J gene TRBJ2-5; D is unresolved. TRBV23-1 is an open reading frame whose function is uncertain. V shed 6 bases and J shed 1 base, with 6 bases lying between them. The CDR3 runs 12 residues. The CDR3 protein is CASSTGQETQYF. The CDR3 nucleotides are TGCGCCAGCAGCACCGGCCAAGAGACCCAGTACTTC.

The chain uses TRBV15 and TRBJ1-5; D is possibly TRBD1 (6 bases). CDR3 length: 15 residues. V was shortened by 5 bases and J by 6 bases, with 17 bases between the two germline ends. Per germline, CDR1 LNHNV and CDR2 YYDKDF (reference sequence). CDR3 region: CATSGGHRVGQPQHF. CDR3 nucleotides: TGTGCCACCAGCGGCGGGCACAGGGTAGGTCAGCCCCAGCATTTT.

The gene calls are TRBV11-2 and TRBJ1-6; 8 bases agree with TRBD1. The CDR3 has 14 amino acids. Per germline, CDR1 SGHAT and CDR2 FQNNGV. V shed 5 bases, J shed 10 bases, and the junction held 7 bases outside the gene matches. Here the CDR3 reads CASSTQGEVSPLHF. The CDR3 nucleotides are TGTGCCAGCAGCACACAGGGGGAGGTGTCACCCCTCCACTTT.

The chain has TRBV2 and TRBJ1-1; no definite D call. Per the germline V gene, CDR1 is SNHLY and CDR2 is FYNNEI. The CDR3 contains 13 residues. V was clipped by 0 bases and J by 5 bases, with 7 bases between them. CDR3 region: CASSEARGTEAFF. CDR3 coding DNA: TGTGCCAGCAGTGAAGCAAGAGGAACTGAAGCTTTCTTT.

This chain links TRBV5-8 with TRBJ1-5, with 7 bases aligning to TRBD1. V dropped 5 bases and J dropped 1; count of bases not matched to a gene: 6. The CDR3 covers 15 residues. Germline V lookup: CDR1 SGHTS, CDR2 YDEGEE. CDR3 loop: CASRLTGLSNQPQHF. Here the CDR3 DNA reads TGTGCCAGCAGACTGACAGGGTTAAGCAATCAGCCCCAGCATTTT.

The chain combines TRBV3-1 (or the pseudogene TRBV3-2) with TRBJ1-2, with D perhaps TRBD1 (6 bases). Deletions cut 3 bases from V and 4 bases from J, with 15 bases between. This CDR3 spans 15 amino acids. Germline V gives CDR1 LGHDT, CDR2 YNNKEL (reference sequence). The CDR3: CASSQTQQGAYGYTF. For the CDR3, the DNA is TGTGCCAGCAGCCAGACACAACAGGGCGCCTATGGCTACACCTTC.

The chain carries TRBV19 and TRBJ1-4; D possibly corresponds to TRBD1 (6 bases). Per the germline V gene, CDR1 is LNHDA and CDR2 is SQIVND (reference sequence). The CDR3 runs to 14 residues. With 6 bases removed from V and 5 bases from J, the gap between germline ends came to 13 bases. The CDR3 is CASSLRGRNEKLFF. CDR3 DNA sequence: TGTGCCAGTAGCCTCAGGGGCCGAAATGAAAAACTGTTTTTT.

The V call is TRBV12-3 or TRBV12-4, the J call TRBJ2-7; 7 nucleotides line up with TRBD1. V gave up 2 bases and J gave up 12 bases; unmatched junction bases: 7. The CDR3 covers 12 residues. CDR3 residues: CASSLPPTGRYF. The CDR3 nucleotides are TGTGCCAGCAGTTTACCACCGACAGGGCGGTACTTC.

This clone was counted between two and nine times. The chain is built from TRBV18 and TRBJ2-1; 7 bases match TRBD2. Losses at the gene ends were 0 bases for V and 5 bases for J; bases not matched to a gene: 7. There are 16 residues in the CDR3. Germline V gives CDR1 KGHSH, CDR2 LQKENI. The CDR3 region has the DNA TGTGCCAGCTCACCACCAGCAGCGGGGAGTAACAATGAGCAGTTCTTC. It specifies CASSPPAAGSNNEQFF.

CDR3 protein: CASSIAGEGELFF. In DNA form, the CDR3 reads TGTGCCAGTAGTATTGCAGGGGAGGGGGAGCTGTTTTTT. The V call is TRBV19, the J call TRBJ2-2, with D possibly TRBD1 on 6 matching bases. Deletions cut 3 bases from V and 8 bases from J, with 10 bases between. The CDR3 has 13 residues. CDR1 LNHDA and CDR2 SQIVND come from the germline V gene (reference sequence).

The chain uses TRBV6-5 and TRBJ1-1; D is unresolved. V was cut by 4 bases and J by 3 bases, with 12 bases left in between. CDR3 length: 14 residues. Germline lookup yields CDR1 MNHEY and CDR2 SVGAGI. In DNA, the CDR3 is TGTGCCAGCAGTTCTCCAGGCCAGTACACTGAAGCTTTCTTT. Its protein is CASSSPGQYTEAFF.

This clone was observed a single time. The V call is TRBV10-2, the J call TRBJ2-1; 13 positions agree with TRBD2. This CDR3 is built from 16 residues. The V segment lost 5 bases and the J segment 4 bases; nucleotides outside the gene matches: 5. Per germline, CDR1 WSHSY and CDR2 SAAADI. This CDR3 reads CASSTGTSGDYNEQFF. CDR3 coding DNA: TGCGCCAGCAGTACCGGGACTAGCGGGGATTACAATGAGCAGTTCTTC.

This clone has only a few counts. The chain uses TRBV5-6 and TRBJ2-7; D unresolved. The germline V gene has CDR1 SGHDT and CDR2 YYEEEE. The CDR3 covers 13 residues. V lost 1 base, J lost 2 bases, and 7 bases lay in between. CDR3: CASSLIQTYEQYF. For the CDR3, the DNA is TGTGCCAGCAGCTTGATACAGACCTACGAGCAGTACTTC.

This clone was seen just once. The genes are TRBV9 and TRBJ1-1; D is undetermined. The germline CDR1 and CDR2 sequences are SGDLS and YYNGEE. The CDR3 covers 11 residues. V lost 0 bases and J lost 5, with 2 bases in between. The chain's CDR3 is CASSVVTEAFF. In nucleotides, the CDR3 is TGTGCCAGCAGCGTAGTAACTGAAGCTTTCTTT.

This chain joins TRBV6-2 or TRBV6-3 and TRBJ2-1; possibly TRBD1 for D (5 bases). The germline gives CDR1 MNHEY, CDR2 SVGEGT. V lost 5 bases and J 16 bases, leaving 21 bases between the germline ends. CDR3 length: 13 residues. As DNA, the CDR3 is TGTGCCAGCAGTGGGTCTTCAGGGTTCTTAGCTTTCTTC. This sequence encodes CASSGSSGFLAFF.

The genes are TRBV5-6 and TRBJ1-4; D might be TRBD1 (6 bases). In germline, CDR1 is SGHDT, CDR2 YYEEEE. The germline V and J ends were trimmed by 0 bases and 5 bases, with 8 bases remaining between them. The CDR3 consists of 14 residues. The CDR3 nucleotides read TGTGCCAGCAGCTTGGGGACAGTAAATGAAAAACTGTTTTTT. Amino acid sequence: CASSLGTVNEKLFF.

The V and J genes are TRBV29-1 and TRBJ1-1; D unresolved. Per the germline V gene, CDR1 is SQVTM and CDR2 is ANQGSEA. V gave up 3 bases and J gave up 4 bases, with 15 bases separating them. The CDR3 extends over 14 amino acids. The chain's CDR3 is CSVENQVARTEAFF. CDR3 in DNA: TGCAGCGTTGAGAATCAGGTTGCCCGCACTGAAGCTTTCTTT.

The chain carries TRBV27 and TRBJ1-2, with D possibly matching TRBD1 (5 bases). Germline CDR1 MNHEY, CDR2 SMNVEV (reference sequence). The V end was cut by 2 bases, the J end by 7 bases, with 17 bases between. The CDR3 has 15 residues. CDR3 amino acids: CASSLDSVPVRGYTF. The CDR3, as DNA: TGTGCCAGCAGTTTAGACAGTGTCCCCGTTCGTGGCTACACCTTC.

The rearrangement uses TRBV3-1 (or the pseudogene TRBV3-2) and TRBJ2-1; D is possibly TRBD1 (5 bases). The CDR3 has 16 amino acids. Germline V gives CDR1 LGHDT, CDR2 YNNKEL (reference sequence). Trimming took off 1 base at V and 2 bases at J, with 12 bases between the two ends. This chain's CDR3 is CASSQGGLTAYNEQFF. In DNA, the CDR3 is TGTGCCAGCAGCCAAGGGGGCCTTACAGCCTACAATGAGCAGTTCTTC.

This clone was counted a single time. V and J are TRBV7-9 and TRBJ1-1; D call uncertain. The CDR3 is 14 amino acids. V lost 5 bases and J lost 4, with 14 bases in between. Germline V CDR1 and CDR2: SEHNR, FQNEAQ (reference sequence). CDR3 in DNA: TGTGCCAGCAGCCCCGCGAGGGCGGGCACTGAAGCTTTCTTT. Amino acid sequence: CASSPARAGTEAFF. Filled out from reference TRBV7-9 and TRBJ1-1, the complete variable domain reads DTGVSQNPRHKITKRGQNVTFRCDPISEHNRLYWYRQTLGQGPEFLTYFQNEAQLEKSRLLSDRFSAERPKGSFSTLEIQRTEQGDSAMYLCASSPARAGTEAFFGQGTRLTVV.

This chain joins TRBV3-1 (or the pseudogene TRBV3-2) and TRBJ2-1; 9 bases are a match to TRBD1. Trimming removed 4 bases from V and 1 base from J; junction bases left unmatched: 8. There are 17 residues in the CDR3. CDR1 and CDR2 (germline): LGHDT, YNNKEL (reference sequence). CDR3 sequence reads: CASSLSQGAHSYNEQFF. The DNA for the CDR3 is TGTGCCAGCAGCCTATCACAGGGGGCTCATTCCTACAATGAGCAGTTCTTC.

The rearrangement joins TRBV3-1 (or the pseudogene TRBV3-2) to TRBJ2-5; no definite D call. Per germline, CDR1 LGHDT and CDR2 YNNKEL (reference sequence). The CDR3 consists of 12 residues. V was clipped by 3 bases and J by 3 bases, with 5 bases between them. CDR3 residues: CASSHSEETQYF. For the CDR3, the DNA is TGTGCCAGCAGCCATTCGGAAGAGACCCAGTACTTC.

V and J are TRBV7-2 and TRBJ2-7; 8 bases agree with TRBD2. J gave up 2 bases and V 4 bases, and 7 bases lay outside the gene matches. Germline values: CDR1 SGHTA, CDR2 FQGNSA. The CDR3 is made up of 15 amino acids. This CDR3 is CASSSIGGGTYEQYF. The CDR3 DNA is TGTGCCAGCAGCTCTATCGGGGGGGGGACCTACGAGCAGTACTTC.

The chain couples TRBV6-6 to TRBJ2-3, with TRBD1 as a possible D gene (7 bases). V lost 6 bases to trimming and J lost 5 bases, with 18 bases between them. CDR3 length equals 15 residues. In germline, CDR1 is MNHNY, CDR2 SVGAGI (reference sequence). The CDR3 sequence: CASSKPGGRRDTQYF. CDR3 bases: TGTGCCAGCAGCAAACCAGGGGGGCGTAGAGATACGCAGTATTTT.